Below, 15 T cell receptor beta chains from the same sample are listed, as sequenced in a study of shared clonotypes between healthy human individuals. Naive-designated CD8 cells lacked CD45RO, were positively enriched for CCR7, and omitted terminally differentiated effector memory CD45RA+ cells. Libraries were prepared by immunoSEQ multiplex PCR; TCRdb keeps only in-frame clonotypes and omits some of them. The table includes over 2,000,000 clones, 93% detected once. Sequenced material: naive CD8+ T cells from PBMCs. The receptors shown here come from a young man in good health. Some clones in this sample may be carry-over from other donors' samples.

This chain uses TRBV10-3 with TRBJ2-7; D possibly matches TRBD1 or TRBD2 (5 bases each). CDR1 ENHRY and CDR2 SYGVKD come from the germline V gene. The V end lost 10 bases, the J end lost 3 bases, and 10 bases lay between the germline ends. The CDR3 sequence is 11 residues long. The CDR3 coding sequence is TGTGCCACCCGGGGCATCTACGAGCAGTACTTC. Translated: CATRGIYEQYF.

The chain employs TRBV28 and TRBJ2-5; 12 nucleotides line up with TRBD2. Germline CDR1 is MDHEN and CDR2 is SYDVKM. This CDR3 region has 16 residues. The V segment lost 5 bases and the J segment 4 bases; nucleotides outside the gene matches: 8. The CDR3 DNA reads TGTGCCAGCAGTCTCCTGACTAGCGGGAGAGGAGAGACCCAGTACTTC. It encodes CASSLLTSGRGETQYF.

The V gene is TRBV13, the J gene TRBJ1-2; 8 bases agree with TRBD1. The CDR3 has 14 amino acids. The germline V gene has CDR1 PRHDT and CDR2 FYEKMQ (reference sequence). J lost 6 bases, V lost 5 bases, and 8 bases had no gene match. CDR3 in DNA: TGTGCCAGCAGCCCGACAGGGGATGTGCATGGCTACACCTTC. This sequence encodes CASSPTGDVHGYTF.

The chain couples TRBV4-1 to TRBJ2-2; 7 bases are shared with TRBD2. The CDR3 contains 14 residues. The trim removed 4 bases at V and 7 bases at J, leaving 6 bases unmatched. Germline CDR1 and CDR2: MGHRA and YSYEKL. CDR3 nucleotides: TGCGCCAGCAGCCCGCGGCGGGGGTTCGGGGAGCTGTTTTTT. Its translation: CASSPRRGFGELFF.

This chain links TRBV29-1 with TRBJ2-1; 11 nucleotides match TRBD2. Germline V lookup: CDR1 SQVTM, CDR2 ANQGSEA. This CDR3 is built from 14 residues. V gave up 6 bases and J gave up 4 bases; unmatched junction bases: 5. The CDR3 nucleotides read TGCAGCGTCCGGGGACTAGCGGCATACAATGAGCAGTTCTTC. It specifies CSVRGLAAYNEQFF.

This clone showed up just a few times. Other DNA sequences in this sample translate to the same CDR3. CDR3 sequence reads: CASSVGGSGTDTQYF. The CDR3 DNA follows: TGTGCCAGCAGCGTAGGCGGTAGCGGCACAGATACGCAGTATTTT. This chain joins TRBV9 and TRBJ2-3; possible D gene TRBD2, 5 bases. Trimming cost V 0 bases and J 1 base, with 9 bases left between them. This CDR3 contains 15 residues. Germline CDR1 is SGDLS and CDR2 is YYNGEE.

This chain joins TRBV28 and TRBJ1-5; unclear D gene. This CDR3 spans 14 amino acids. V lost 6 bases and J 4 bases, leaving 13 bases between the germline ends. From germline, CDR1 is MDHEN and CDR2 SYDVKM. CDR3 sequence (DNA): TGTGCCAGCAGGGCACTCGATTGGAATCAGCCCCAGCATTTT. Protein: CASRALDWNQPQHF.

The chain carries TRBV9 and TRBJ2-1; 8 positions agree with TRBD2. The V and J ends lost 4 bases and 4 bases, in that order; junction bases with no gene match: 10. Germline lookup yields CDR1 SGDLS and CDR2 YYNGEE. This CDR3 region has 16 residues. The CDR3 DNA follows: TGTGCCAGCAGCACTCAGCGGGAGAACGCGTACAATGAGCAGTTCTTC. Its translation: CASSTQRENAYNEQFF.

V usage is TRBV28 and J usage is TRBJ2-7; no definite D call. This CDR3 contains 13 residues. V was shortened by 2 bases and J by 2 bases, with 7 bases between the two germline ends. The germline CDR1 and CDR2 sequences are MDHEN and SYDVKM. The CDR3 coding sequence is TGTGCCAGCAGTTTAAGGAACCCCTACGAGCAGTACTTC. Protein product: CASSLRNPYEQYF.

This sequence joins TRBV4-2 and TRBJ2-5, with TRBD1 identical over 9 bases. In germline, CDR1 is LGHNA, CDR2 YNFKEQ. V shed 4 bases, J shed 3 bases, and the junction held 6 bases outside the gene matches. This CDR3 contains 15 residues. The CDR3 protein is CASSRARTGEETQYF. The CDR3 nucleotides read TGTGCCAGCAGCCGAGCTAGGACAGGGGAAGAGACCCAGTACTTC.

CDR3 in DNA: TGTGCCAGCAGCCTAGGACAGGGGGCTCAGGAGACCCAGTACTTC. Translated, it gives CASSLGQGAQETQYF. The chain combines TRBV5-8 with TRBJ2-5; 11 bases align to TRBD1. Germline V lookup: CDR1 SGHTS, CDR2 YDEGEE. This CDR3 contains 15 residues. V gave up 4 bases and J gave up 5 bases; unmatched junction bases: 7.

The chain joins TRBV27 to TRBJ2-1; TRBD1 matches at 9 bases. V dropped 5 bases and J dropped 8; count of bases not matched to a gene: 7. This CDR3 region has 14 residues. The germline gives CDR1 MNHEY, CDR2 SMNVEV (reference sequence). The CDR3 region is CASSRDRERHEQFF. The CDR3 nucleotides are TGTGCCAGCAGTCGGGACAGGGAGCGGCATGAGCAGTTCTTC.

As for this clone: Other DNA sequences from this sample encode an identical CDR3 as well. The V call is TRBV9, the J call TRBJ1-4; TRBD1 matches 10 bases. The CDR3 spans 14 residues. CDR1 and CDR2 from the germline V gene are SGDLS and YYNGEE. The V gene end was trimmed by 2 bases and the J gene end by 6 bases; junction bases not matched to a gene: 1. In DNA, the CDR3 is TGTGCCAGCAGCGTTGGGACAGGGGATGAAAAACTGTTTTTT. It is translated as CASSVGTGDEKLFF. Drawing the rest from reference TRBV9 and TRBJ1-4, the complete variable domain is DSGVTQTPKHLITATGQRVTLRCSPRSGDLSVYWYQQSLDQGLQFLIQYYNGEERAKGNILERFSAQQFPDLHSELNLSSLELGDSALYFCASSVGTGDEKLFFGSGTQLSVL.

Here the CDR3 DNA reads TGTGCCACCCCTCGGCTAGCGGGAGTCACCGGGGAGCTGTTTTTT. It is translated as CATPRLAGVTGELFF. This sequence joins TRBV7-9 and TRBJ2-2, with TRBD2 matching over 10 bases. CDR1 and CDR2 (germline): SEHNR, FQNEAQ (reference sequence). This CDR3 region has 15 residues. Trimming cost V 10 bases and J 4 bases; bases outside gene matches: 9. The full variable domain, rest sourced from reference TRBV7-9 and TRBJ2-2, is DTGVSQNPRHKITKRGQNVTFRCDPISEHNRLYWYRQTLGQGPEFLTYFQNEAQLEKSRLLSDRFSAERPKGSFSTLEIQRTEQGDSAMYLCATPRLAGVTGELFFGEGSRLTVL.

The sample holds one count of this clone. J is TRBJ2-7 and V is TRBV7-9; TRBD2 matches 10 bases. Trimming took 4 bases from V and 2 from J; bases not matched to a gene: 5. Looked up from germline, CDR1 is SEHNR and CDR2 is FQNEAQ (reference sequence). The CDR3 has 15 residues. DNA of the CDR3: TGTGCCAGCAGCTGGACTAGCGGAAAAACCTACGAGCAGTACTTC. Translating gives CASSWTSGKTYEQYF.